This TCR beta chain is from a study of patients and donors after allogeneic stem cell transplantation. TCRdb reprocessed the RT-PCR reads with MiXCR, giving one entry per CDR3 protein. The repertoire holds about 76,000 distinct CDR3 sequences, with approximately 25% as singletons. Per the germline V gene, CDR1 is DFQATT and CDR2 is SNEGSKA (reference sequence). The CDR3 consists of 14 residues. V gave up 6 bases and J gave up 4 bases; unmatched junction bases: 11. This receptor was obtained from a human donor who was either an allogeneic HSCT recipient or a stem cell or donor lymphocyte infusion donor (not recorded which). It is not recorded whose cells these are; they may come from a transplant donor. Sequenced sample: blood, either unsorted or a sorted T cell fraction (not recorded which). The chain carries TRBV20-1 and TRBJ1-1; TRBD1 agrees at 7 bases. The CDR3, as DNA: TGCAGTGCCGACAGGGAAAGTGGGGCCACTGAAGCTTTCTTT. This gives the protein CSADRESGATEAFF.